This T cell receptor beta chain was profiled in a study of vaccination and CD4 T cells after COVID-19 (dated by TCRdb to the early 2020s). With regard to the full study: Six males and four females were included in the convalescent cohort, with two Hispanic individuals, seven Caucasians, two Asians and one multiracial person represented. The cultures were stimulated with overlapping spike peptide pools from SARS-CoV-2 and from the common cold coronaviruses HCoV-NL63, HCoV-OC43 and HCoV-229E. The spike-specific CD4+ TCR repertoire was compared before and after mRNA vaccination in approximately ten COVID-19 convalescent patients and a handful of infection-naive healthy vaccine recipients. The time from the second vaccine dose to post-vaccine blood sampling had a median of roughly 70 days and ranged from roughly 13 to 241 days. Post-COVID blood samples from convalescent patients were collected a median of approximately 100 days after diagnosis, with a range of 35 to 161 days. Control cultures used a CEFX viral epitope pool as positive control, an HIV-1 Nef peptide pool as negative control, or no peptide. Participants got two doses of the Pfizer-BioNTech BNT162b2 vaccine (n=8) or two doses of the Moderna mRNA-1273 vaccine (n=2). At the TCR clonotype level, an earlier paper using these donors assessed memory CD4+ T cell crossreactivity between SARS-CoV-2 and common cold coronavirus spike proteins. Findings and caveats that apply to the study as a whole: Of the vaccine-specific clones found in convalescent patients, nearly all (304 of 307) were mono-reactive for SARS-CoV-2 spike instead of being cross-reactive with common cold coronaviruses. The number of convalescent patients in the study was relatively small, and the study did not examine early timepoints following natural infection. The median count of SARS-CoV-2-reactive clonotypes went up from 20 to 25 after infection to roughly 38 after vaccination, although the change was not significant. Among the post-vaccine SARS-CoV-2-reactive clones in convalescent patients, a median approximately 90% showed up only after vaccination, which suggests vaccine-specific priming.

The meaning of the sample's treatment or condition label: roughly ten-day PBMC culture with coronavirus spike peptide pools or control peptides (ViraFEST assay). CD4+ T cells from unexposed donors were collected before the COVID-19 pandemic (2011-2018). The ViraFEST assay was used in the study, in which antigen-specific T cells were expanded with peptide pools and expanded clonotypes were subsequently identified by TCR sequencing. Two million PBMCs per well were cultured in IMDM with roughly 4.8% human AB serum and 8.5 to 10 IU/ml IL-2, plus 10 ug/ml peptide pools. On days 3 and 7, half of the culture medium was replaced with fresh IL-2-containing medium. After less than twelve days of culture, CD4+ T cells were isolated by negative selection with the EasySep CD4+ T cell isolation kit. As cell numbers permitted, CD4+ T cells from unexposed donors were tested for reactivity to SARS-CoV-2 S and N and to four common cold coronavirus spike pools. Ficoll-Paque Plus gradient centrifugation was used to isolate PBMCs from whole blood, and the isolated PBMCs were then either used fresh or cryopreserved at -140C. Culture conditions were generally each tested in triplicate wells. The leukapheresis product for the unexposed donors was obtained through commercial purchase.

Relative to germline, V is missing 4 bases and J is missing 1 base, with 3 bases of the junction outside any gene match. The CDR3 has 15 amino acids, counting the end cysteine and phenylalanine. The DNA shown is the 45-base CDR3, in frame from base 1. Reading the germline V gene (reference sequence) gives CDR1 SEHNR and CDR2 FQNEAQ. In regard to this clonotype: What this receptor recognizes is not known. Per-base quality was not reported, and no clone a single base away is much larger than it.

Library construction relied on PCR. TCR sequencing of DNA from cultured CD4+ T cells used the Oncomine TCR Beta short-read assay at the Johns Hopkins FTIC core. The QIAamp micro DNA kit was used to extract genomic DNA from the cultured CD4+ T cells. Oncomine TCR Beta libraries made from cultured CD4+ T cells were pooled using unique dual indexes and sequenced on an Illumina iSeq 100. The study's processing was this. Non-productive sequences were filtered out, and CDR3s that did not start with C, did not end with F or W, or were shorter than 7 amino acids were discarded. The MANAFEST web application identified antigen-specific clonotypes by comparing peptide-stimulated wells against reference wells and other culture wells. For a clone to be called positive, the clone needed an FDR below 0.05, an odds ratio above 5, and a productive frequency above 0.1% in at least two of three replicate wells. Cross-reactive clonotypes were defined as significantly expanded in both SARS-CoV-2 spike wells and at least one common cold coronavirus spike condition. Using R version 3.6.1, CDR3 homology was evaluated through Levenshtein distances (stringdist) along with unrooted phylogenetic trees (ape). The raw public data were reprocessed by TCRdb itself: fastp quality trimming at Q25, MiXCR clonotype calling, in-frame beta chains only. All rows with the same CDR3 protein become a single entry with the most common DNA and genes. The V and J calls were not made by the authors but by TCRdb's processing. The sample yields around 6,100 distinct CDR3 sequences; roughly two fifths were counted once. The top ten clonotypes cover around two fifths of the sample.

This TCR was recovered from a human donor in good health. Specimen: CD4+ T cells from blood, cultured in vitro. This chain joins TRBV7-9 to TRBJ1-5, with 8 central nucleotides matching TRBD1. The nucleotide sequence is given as TGTGCCAGCAGCTCCCAGGGGGCGAGCAATCAGCCCCAGCATTTT. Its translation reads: CASSSQGASNQPQHF.